This entry features one TCR beta chain sequence. Its recognized antigen is unknown. A much larger clone differs by one base, so this may be a read error. The DNA is omitted, as the CDR3 cannot be located on it reliably, and the CDR3 follows TCRdb's listing. The sample comes from a study of T cells in Graves' hyperthyroidism and ophthalmopathy (dated by TCRdb to between 2017 and 2020). Concerning the study at large: Peripheral blood samples were taken at the time of initial diagnosis, prior to any treatment. After blood sampling, hyperthyroidism patients were treated with methimazole at a starting dose of 30 mg daily, and ophthalmopathy patients were treated with high-dose intravenous methylprednisolone. In about 6 Graves' hyperthyroidism patients, the study also compared T-cell repertoires from thyroid tissue with T-cell repertoires from blood. For training and testing, the roughly 93 patients in the discovery cohort were randomly divided in a 7:3 ratio. TCR V-J signatures able to tell the groups apart were searched for in a discovery cohort of 90 to 100 patients, of whom over 40 had Graves' ophthalmopathy and roughly 57 had stable Graves' hyperthyroidism. Prospective prediction of ophthalmopathy was tested in an independent validation cohort of 18 hyperthyroidism patients and 15 to 17 patients who later progressed to ophthalmopathy. According to the paper, TCR Vbeta CDR3 sequencing was carried out on approximately 140 peripheral blood samples, which came from about 45 ophthalmopathy, 75 to 80 hyperthyroidism and some 17 progressor patients.

Overall study results and their limits: In cross-validation, a model built on a 13 V-J signature told ophthalmopathy apart from stable hyperthyroidism with approximately 90% sensitivity and 81% to 82% specificity, and in testing the same model reached 80%/75%. Sample size was not statistically predetermined, and investigators were not blinded to group allocation. In validation, the model predicted progression to ophthalmopathy with 60% to 71% sensitivity and about 72% specificity, a median of 6.5 months before onset. Most expanded thyroid clonotypes (frequency above 0.001) were also found in blood, which suggests that blood repertoires may mirror thyroid immune responses.

Amplification of TCR beta CDR3 regions was carried out from RNA transcripts. A first-round RT-PCR of the TCR CDR3 used the HTBI primer set with the Qiagen OneStep RT-PCR kit. Libraries were constructed in a second round of multiplex PCR, after which size selection and purification were performed. Libraries were sequenced paired-end with 100 bp reads on an Illumina HiSeq2000. The source study handled its data this way. Raw data were processed with SOAPnuke, discarding reads with adapters, uncalled bases, mean Phred below 15, or no exact constant-primer or identifier match. COPE v1.2.5 was used to merge the high-quality paired reads, and each unique nucleotide sequence was defined as a clonotype. MiTCR v1.1 was used to align the clonotypes against IMGT TRBV, TRBD and TRBJ reference segments. Only V-J combinations with frequency above 0.0001, covering roughly 99% of repertoires, were analysed. A TCS score was defined as the ratio between F50 (clonal expansion) and ExV (chaos), using BLOSUM62-based TCRdist between CDR3 peptides within each V-J. Welch's t-statistics and random forest reduced roughly 530 V-J features to roughly 13, which were used in a naive Bayes classifier (R e1071). TCRdb applied fastp at Q25 and MiXCR to the public reads, then kept only in-frame beta chains. Each entry is one CDR3 protein sequence, shown with its most common DNA and genes. These V and J calls originate from TCRdb's pipeline instead of the authors' own analysis. The sample table lists hundreds of thousands of distinct CDR3 sequences, about 14% of them with a count of one. 10% of the sample lies in the top ten.

From the germline V gene, CDR1 is SQVTM and CDR2 is ANQGSEA. Including cysteine and phenylalanine, the CDR3 has 13 amino acids. Stable Graves' hyperthyroidism was defined as the absence of progression to ophthalmopathy over 18 months of follow-up. Hyperthyroidism patients were aged 18 to 65 years and newly diagnosed, with disease duration of less than 2 months. Any patient with an uncontrolled infection, another autoimmune disease, pregnancy or lactation was excluded. Clinical symptoms, serum thyroxine and TRAb, thyroid ultrasound, and orbital computed tomography formed the basis for the diagnoses. PBMCs were isolated from around 10 ml of fresh peripheral blood by Ficoll-Paque density gradient centrifugation. Total RNA was extracted with Trizol reagent, and quality was checked on an Agilent 2100 Bioanalyzer.

The chain joins TRBV29-1 to TRBJ2-1; the table's TRBD2 call for D was not verified on the DNA. The sample consisted of blood. The clonotype comes from a woman under 30 with Graves' hyperthyroidism. The CDR3 reads CSVGLGSYNEQSF.